This passage covers 26 T cell receptor beta chains from one sample sequenced in a study of blood T cell repertoires in COVID-19 (dated by TCRdb to the early 2020s). Library construction relied on the immunoSEQ multiplex PCR assay. Sourced from immuneACCESS, this table was stored by TCRdb with only in-frame sequences that have V and J called. A share of the clones is absent; for the studies checked, an unresolved V gene accounts for under half, and the remainder has no known explanation. Here the sample has 25,000 to 35,000 clones; roughly 80% occur a single time. The top ten clonotypes cover almost 8% of the sample. The sample taken for sequencing was peripheral blood. The receptors come from a woman in her sixties or seventies with active or convalescent COVID-19.

The V call is TRBV4-1, the J call TRBJ1-4; D unclear. The CDR3 spans 13 residues. Germline V gene sequence: CDR1 MGHRA, CDR2 YSYEKL. The germline V and J ends were trimmed by 1 base and 8 bases, with 8 bases remaining between them. The DNA for the CDR3 is TGCGCCAGCAGCCAAGGGAGGGTAGAAAAACTGTTTTTT. Protein sequence: CASSQGRVEKLFF.

The genes are TRBV5-6 and TRBJ1-2; weak D call: TRBD1 (6 bases). V lost 2 bases and J 8 bases, leaving 10 bases between the germline ends. Germline V CDR1 and CDR2: SGHDT, YYEEEE. The CDR3 sequence is 12 residues long. Written as DNA, the CDR3 is TGTGCCAGCAGCTTCAGGGGAAGCGGCTACACCTTC. It encodes CASSFRGSGYTF.

This clone was observed a handful of times. The V gene is TRBV7-9, the J gene TRBJ2-1; possible D gene TRBD1, 6 bases. CDR3 length: 13 residues. Trimming left V 5 bases short and J 7 bases short, with 12 bases between. Germline CDR1 SEHNR, CDR2 FQNEAQ (reference sequence). CDR3 coding DNA: TGTGCCAGCAGCACCTACAGGGATAATGAGCAGTTCTTC. It translates to CASSTYRDNEQFF.

This clone was seen once. The rearrangement links TRBV7-3 to TRBJ2-3, with 11 positions matching TRBD2. The J segment lost 4 bases and the V segment lost 5 bases, leaving 14 bases of the junction unmatched. Per the germline V gene, CDR1 is SGHTA and CDR2 is FQGTGA. This CDR3 region has 18 residues. CDR3 in amino acids: CASSPSLAGGPRADTQYF. For the CDR3, the DNA is TGTGCCAGCAGCCCATCGTTAGCGGGGGGGCCTAGGGCAGATACGCAGTATTTT.

This chain connects TRBV7-9 to TRBJ2-2, with no clear D. The CDR3 consists of 15 residues. With 6 bases removed from V and 0 bases from J, the gap between germline ends came to 11 bases. The germline CDR1 and CDR2 sequences are SEHNR and FQNEAQ (reference sequence). The CDR3 bases are TGTGCCAGCAGACCTCGACAAGCGAACACCGGGGAGCTGTTTTTT. Protein product: CASRPRQANTGELFF.

The chain employs TRBV7-2 and TRBJ2-5; TRBD2 might be the D (7 bases). Germline assignment: CDR1 SGHTA and CDR2 FQGNSA. The V and J ends lost 6 bases and 2 bases respectively, with 16 bases between them. The CDR3 consists of 15 residues. The CDR3 loop is CASRLRGAGQETQYF. The DNA of the CDR3 is TGTGCCAGCAGGCTTCGGGGGGCCGGTCAAGAGACCCAGTACTTC.

J is TRBJ1-2 and V is TRBV5-1; 9 positions match TRBD1. CDR3 length: 16 residues. After removal of 0 bases from V and 7 bases from J, the junction contained 10 bases not matched to a gene. The germline V gene has CDR1 SGHRS and CDR2 YFSETQ. In DNA form, the CDR3 reads TGCGCCAGCAGCTTGGTCCTGGGACAGGGATTAGGTGGCTACACCTTC. Translation gives CASSLVLGQGLGGYTF.

Only a few counts were recorded for this clone. CDR3: CASSTRQGNGYTF. The CDR3 DNA reads TGTGCCAGTAGTACCCGACAGGGGAATGGCTACACCTTC. The rearrangement uses TRBV19 and TRBJ1-2; TRBD1 matches at 8 bases. The trim removed 4 bases at V and 6 bases at J, leaving 4 bases unmatched. This CDR3 has 13 residues. CDR1 and CDR2 (germline): LNHDA, SQIVND (reference sequence).

This clone was seen more than once but under ten times. The rearrangement joins TRBV28 to TRBJ2-1; 8 positions agree with TRBD2. V lost 3 bases to trimming and J lost 8 bases; unmatched junction nucleotides: 12. Germline values: CDR1 MDHEN, CDR2 SYDVKM. CDR3 length: 16 amino acids. The CDR3 reads CASSFPRGGVMDEQFF. The CDR3 DNA follows: TGTGCCAGCAGTTTCCCCCGGGGGGGGGTGATGGATGAGCAGTTCTTC.

The chain joins TRBV13 to TRBJ1-2; D perhaps matches TRBD1 (6 bases). With 2 bases removed from V and 2 bases from J, the gap between germline ends came to 6 bases. The CDR3 covers 13 residues. Per the germline V gene, CDR1 is PRHDT and CDR2 is FYEKMQ (reference sequence). CDR3 region: CASSLQGNYGYTF. CDR3 bases: TGTGCCAGCAGCTTACAGGGGAACTATGGCTACACCTTC.

The CDR3 nucleotides read TGCGCCAGCAGCTCACTAGCGAACTACGAGCAGTACTTC. Translated, it gives CASSSLANYEQYF. The V gene is TRBV5-1, the J gene TRBJ2-7; 7 bases match TRBD2. This CDR3 has 13 residues. Looked up from germline, CDR1 is SGHRS and CDR2 is YFSETQ. V dropped 3 bases and J dropped 3; count of bases not matched to a gene: 3.

The chain has TRBV7-2 and TRBJ2-5; D possibly corresponds to TRBD1 (5 bases). The CDR3 runs to 11 residues. Germline CDR1 reads SGHTA; CDR2 reads FQGNSA. V dropped 0 bases and J dropped 9 bases, with 5 bases sitting between them. The CDR3 DNA is TGTGCCAGCAGCTTAGCGGGGCCCCAGTACTTC. It yields the protein CASSLAGPQYF.

The chain uses TRBV15 and TRBJ1-1; 7 bases are shared with TRBD1. CDR1 and CDR2 from the germline V gene are LNHNV and YYDKDF (reference sequence). This CDR3 is built from 16 residues. Germline trimming cut 5 bases from V and 0 bases from J; bases unmatched to any gene: 9. The CDR3 here is CATSGTVTIMNTEAFF. CDR3 bases: TGTGCCACCAGCGGGACAGTCACCATTATGAACACTGAAGCTTTCTTT.

The chain recombines TRBV30 with TRBJ1-1; D might be TRBD1 (5 bases). The CDR3 runs to 15 residues. V was shortened by 4 bases and J by 1 base, with 16 bases between the two germline ends. Germline V gives CDR1 GTSNPN, CDR2 SVGIG (reference sequence). The CDR3 protein is CAWTRGGVGNTEAFF. CDR3 nucleotides: TGTGCCTGGACCCGGGGGGGGGTCGGGAACACTGAAGCTTTCTTT.

The V call is TRBV4-3, the J call TRBJ1-1; 7 bases align to TRBD1. Germline CDR1 LGHNA, CDR2 YSLEER. After removal of 2 bases from V and 5 bases from J, the junction contained 2 bases not matched to a gene. The CDR3 loop spans 13 amino acids. CDR3 loop: CASSQNRGTEAFF. In DNA form, the CDR3 reads TGCGCCAGCAGCCAAAACAGGGGTACTGAAGCTTTCTTT.

The chain joins TRBV7-9 to TRBJ2-3; 7 bases match TRBD1. The CDR3 sequence is 13 residues long. V was clipped by 3 bases and J by 4 bases; unmatched bases: 1. Germline V lookup: CDR1 SEHNR, CDR2 FQNEAQ (reference sequence). Here the CDR3 reads CASSFQGADTQYF. As DNA, the CDR3 is TGTGCCAGCAGCTTTCAGGGGGCAGATACGCAGTATTTT.

The V gene is TRBV12-3 or TRBV12-4, the J gene TRBJ2-1; D is possibly TRBD2 (5 bases). The CDR3 is made up of 11 amino acids. The V and J ends lost 4 bases and 8 bases respectively, with 6 bases between them. CDR3 residues: CASSSRDEQFF. DNA for the CDR3: TGTGCCAGCAGTTCGAGGGATGAGCAGTTCTTC.

The rearrangement links TRBV7-2 to TRBJ2-7, with a possible D match to TRBD1 (6 bases). This CDR3 has 15 amino acids. Trimming pared 1 base from V and 6 bases from J, leaving 16 bases between. Germline values: CDR1 SGHTA, CDR2 FQGNSA. CDR3 in amino acids: CASSLGRQGKGEQYF. Written as DNA, the CDR3 is TGTGCCAGCAGCTTAGGCCGGCAGGGGAAGGGCGAGCAGTACTTC.

V usage is TRBV11-2 and J usage is TRBJ1-3, with 7 bases fitting TRBD1. V trimming: 5 bases; J trimming: 0 bases; junction bases outside the gene matches: 7. The CDR3 consists of 16 residues. Germline V gene lookup returns CDR1 SGHAT and CDR2 FQNNGV. This CDR3 is CASSNRGQSSGNTIYF. CDR3 nucleotide sequence: TGTGCCAGCAGCAACAGGGGACAAAGCTCTGGAAACACCATATATTTT.

The chain recombines TRBV29-1 with TRBJ2-7; 9 bases are a match to TRBD1. CDR1 and CDR2 (germline): SQVTM, ANQGSEA. Unmatched junction bases numbered 12, after V lost 6 bases and J lost 6 bases. There are 14 residues in the CDR3. CDR3 sequence (DNA): TGCAGCGTGCACATACAGGGGGCGAAACTCGAGCAGTACTTC. Encoded protein: CSVHIQGAKLEQYF.

The chain links TRBV3-1 (or the pseudogene TRBV3-2) to TRBJ1-1, with 7 nucleotides matching TRBD1. The length of the CDR3 is 13 residues. The junction had 3 bases not matched to a gene; V was cut back by 2 bases and J by 6 bases. CDR1 and CDR2 from the germline V gene are LGHDT and YNNKEL (reference sequence). CDR3 nucleotide sequence: TGTGCCAGCAGCCAAAGGACAGGTTCTGAAGCTTTCTTT. Encoded protein: CASSQRTGSEAFF.

This chain connects TRBV3-1 (or the pseudogene TRBV3-2) to TRBJ2-3; 10 bases align to TRBD1. V was clipped by 0 bases and J by 4 bases; unmatched bases: 7. Per the germline V gene, CDR1 is LGHDT and CDR2 is YNNKEL (reference sequence). This CDR3 is built from 17 residues. In nucleotides, the CDR3 is TGTGCCAGCAGCCAAGACCTCGAGACAGGGGGCCCAGATACGCAGTATTTT. This encodes CASSQDLETGGPDTQYF.

The sample holds one count of this clone. The chain joins TRBV30 to TRBJ2-7; TRBD2 agrees at 9 bases. The ends lost 1 base at V and 5 bases at J; junction bases unmatched: 3. The CDR3 covers 13 residues. Germline-derived CDR1 and CDR2 are GTSNPN and SVGIG (reference sequence). The CDR3 is CAWSGSSGNEQYF. The CDR3 nucleotides read TGTGCCTGGAGTGGGTCTAGCGGGAACGAGCAGTACTTC.

The rearrangement joins TRBV2 to TRBJ1-5; 7 positions agree with TRBD1. The V gene's germline CDR1 is SNHLY and CDR2 FYNNEI. Germline trimming cut 2 bases from V and 4 bases from J; bases unmatched to any gene: 2. The CDR3 runs 14 residues. CDR3 nucleotide sequence: TGTGCCAGCAGTGAAAGGACAGGTAATCAGCCCCAGCATTTT. Its protein product is CASSERTGNQPQHF.

This chain joins TRBV30 and TRBJ1-4; TRBD1 aligns across 7 bases. V dropped 3 bases and J dropped 4; count of bases not matched to a gene: 14. CDR1 is GTSNPN, CDR2 SVGIG, per germline (reference sequence). CDR3 length: 17 residues. Here the CDR3 reads CAWSQPRDRAYNEKLFF. CDR3 sequence (DNA): TGTGCCTGGAGCCAACCGAGGGACAGAGCTTATAATGAAAAACTGTTTTTT.

This clone has a handful of counts. V and J are TRBV27 and TRBJ1-5, with D tentatively TRBD1 (5 bases). This CDR3 comprises 14 residues. Germline V gene lookup returns CDR1 MNHEY and CDR2 SMNVEV (reference sequence). V gave up 6 bases and J gave up 0 bases, with 9 bases separating them. The CDR3 here is CASRAGVSNQPQHF. The CDR3 DNA reads TGTGCCAGCAGGGCGGGGGTTAGCAATCAGCCCCAGCATTTT.